This is a list of T cell receptor beta chains from one sample in a study of blood T cell repertoires in COVID-19. Assay: immunoSEQ multiplex PCR; the TCRdb copy retains only in-frame clones and omits some. This table holds around 200,000 clones, approximately 86% found once. Sequencing was carried out using peripheral blood. The receptors originated from a man in his forties or fifties with active or convalescent COVID-19. The CDR3 runs from the conserved cysteine through the conserved F or W. The D gene is left open where the match is weak. Only some rows state a clone size, as once, few, many or a class for expanded clones.

d_gene: .
abundance: .
j_gene: TRBJ2-2
v_gene: TRBV6-1
CDR3aa: CASSETARGTGELFF
CDR3nt: TGTGCCAGCAGTGAAACAGCCCGTGGCACCGGGGAGCTGTTTTTT

d_gene: .
abundance: few
j_gene: TRBJ2-1
v_gene: TRBV7-9
CDR3aa: CASSLVPSPVEQFF
CDR3nt: TGTGCCAGCAGCTTAGTTCCAAGTCCGGTCGAGCAGTTCTTC

d_gene: .
abundance: .
j_gene: TRBJ1-2
v_gene: TRBV11-3
CDR3aa: CASSFDRGGYTF
CDR3nt: TGTGCCAGCAGCTTCGACCGCGGCGGCTACACCTTC

d_gene: .
abundance: .
j_gene: TRBJ1-1
v_gene: TRBV5-1
CDR3aa: CASRSPTGNILNTEAFF
CDR3nt: TGCGCCAGCAGGAGCCCGACGGGGAACATCTTGAACACTGAAGCTTTCTTT

d_gene: TRBD2
abundance: once
j_gene: TRBJ2-3
v_gene: TRBV19
CDR3aa: CATRQRGARTDTQYF
CDR3nt: TGTGCCACGAGACAGCGGGGGGCCCGCACAGATACGCAGTATTTT

d_gene: .
abundance: .
j_gene: TRBJ2-7
v_gene: TRBV5-6
CDR3aa: CASSSVPAYEQYF
CDR3nt: TGTGCCAGCAGCTCGGTCCCGGCCTACGAGCAGTACTTC

d_gene: .
abundance: once
j_gene: TRBJ2-2
v_gene: TRBV2
CDR3aa: CASSEALSTTGELFF
CDR3nt: TGTGCCAGCAGTGAAGCGCTCAGTACCACCGGGGAGCTGTTTTTT

d_gene: .
abundance: .
j_gene: TRBJ1-2
v_gene: TRBV19
CDR3aa: CASSFTQGTGNYGYTF
CDR3nt: TGTGCCAGTAGTTTCACACAGGGCACGGGCAACTATGGCTACACCTTC

d_gene: .
abundance: .
j_gene: TRBJ1-2
v_gene: TRBV7-9
CDR3aa: CASGANVGYTF
CDR3nt: TGTGCCAGCGGAGCCAACGTAGGCTACACCTTC

d_gene: .
abundance: .
j_gene: TRBJ2-1
v_gene: TRBV2
CDR3aa: CASSGVNEQFF
CDR3nt: TGTGCCAGCAGTGGAGTGAATGAGCAGTTCTTC